This TCR beta chain was retrieved from a study of neurological immune-mediated disorders. Of note for this clonotype: This sequence may be a read error, since a much larger clone differs from it by one base.

CDR1 is KGHSH and CDR2 is LQKENI in the germline V gene. This CDR3 region has 14 residues. TCRdb itself ran the 5' RACE reads through MiXCR, one entry per CDR3 protein. The sample contains 80,000 to 85,000 distinct CDR3 sequences, roughly 2.6% of which appear only once. The chain carries TRBV18 and TRBJ1-5; possibly TRBD1 for D (6 bases). The sample was PBMCs. The TCR sequence derives from a woman under 40 with multiple sclerosis. The CDR3 reads CASSPYRDNQHQHF. In DNA, the CDR3 is TGTGCCAGCTCACCTTACAGGGACAATCAGCACCAGCATTTT.